The 28 T cell receptor beta chains listed next were all sequenced from one sample in a study of blood T cell repertoires in COVID-19 (dated by TCRdb to the early 2020s). The receptor library was made with the immunoSEQ multiplex PCR assay. Entries here come from immuneACCESS through TCRdb and include only in-frame sequences with V and J called. Some clones fail to appear in such tables; in the studies checked, an unresolved V gene covers under half of the shortfall, and the cause of the remainder is unknown. The sample table lists 300,000 to 400,000 clones, around 87% of them with a count of one. The ten largest account for 7.8% of the sample. The material sequenced was peripheral blood. The receptors come from a woman in her forties or fifties who had recovered from COVID-19.

V usage is TRBV28 and J usage is TRBJ2-1; D ambiguous. Trimming shortened V by 3 bases and J by 3 bases, and 3 bases separated the two germline ends. The CDR3 is 12 amino acids. CDR1 and CDR2 (germline): MDHEN, SYDVKM. The CDR3 coding sequence is TGTGCCAGCAGTTTTAACTACAATGAGCAGTTCTTC. Its protein is CASSFNYNEQFF.

As for this clone: At one end the junction does not follow the germline gene, possibly because of a read error. This chain links TRBV2 with TRBJ2-3; D is unresolved. Looked up from germline, CDR1 is SNHLY and CDR2 is FYNNEI. This CDR3 has 11 residues. The CDR3 here is CASSEARSVDF. The CDR3, as DNA: TGTGCCAGCAGTGAAGCTAGATCGGTCGATTTT.

This chain links TRBV28 with TRBJ2-7; 12 positions match TRBD1. The germline V gene encodes CDR1 MDHEN and CDR2 SYDVKM. The CDR3 sequence is 14 residues long. V was clipped by 10 bases and J by 6 bases; unmatched bases: 10. The CDR3 coding sequence is TGTGCCACAAAAACCGGGACAGGGGGCCCCGAGCAGTACTTC. As protein: CATKTGTGGPEQYF.

The chain uses TRBV9 and TRBJ2-7; weak D call: TRBD1 (5 bases). Germline V gives CDR1 SGDLS, CDR2 YYNGEE. CDR3 length: 16 amino acids. Trimming shortened V by 0 bases and J by 8 bases, and 21 bases separated the two germline ends. As DNA, the CDR3 is TGTGCCAGCAGCGTAGGTGAAGGGGTGGGGCGGAATAAGCAGTACTTC. Encoded protein: CASSVGEGVGRNKQYF.

This rearrangement joins TRBV2 to TRBJ2-3; D is perhaps TRBD2 (5 bases). V gave up 6 bases and J gave up 2 bases, with 21 bases separating them. Germline values: CDR1 SNHLY, CDR2 FYNNEI. This CDR3 contains 17 residues. The CDR3 DNA follows: TGTGCCAGCAGGAGGGCTGCCAGTCCTAGATACACAGATACGCAGTATTTT. This encodes CASRRAASPRYTDTQYF.

This clone was counted between two and nine times. The CDR3 DNA follows: TGTGCCAGTAGTATGGGGCAGAACACCGGGGAGCTGTTTTTT. Residues: CASSMGQNTGELFF. The chain couples TRBV19 to TRBJ2-2; D may be TRBD1 (5 bases). With 3 bases removed from V and 1 base from J, the gap between germline ends came to 6 bases. The CDR3 totals 14 residues. CDR1 LNHDA and CDR2 SQIVND come from the germline V gene (reference sequence).

The V gene is TRBV11-2, the J gene TRBJ1-2; 7 nucleotides agree with TRBD1. Germline V lookup: CDR1 SGHAT, CDR2 FQNNGV. Losses at the gene ends were 4 bases for V and 4 bases for J; bases not matched to a gene: 18. The CDR3 is 18 amino acids. CDR3 DNA: TGTGCCAGCAGCTCTAGTAGCTCAACTTCAGGGGGGAGCTATGGCTACACCTTC. It is translated as CASSSSSSTSGGSYGYTF.

This clone was observed a handful of times. The chain uses TRBV7-2 and TRBJ1-5; 9 bases agree with TRBD1. In germline, CDR1 is SGHTA, CDR2 FQGNSA. CDR3 length: 17 amino acids. V lost 2 bases to trimming and J lost 1 base; unmatched junction nucleotides: 6. The CDR3 sequence: CASSLYLGQGSNQPQHF. The CDR3 coding sequence is TGTGCCAGCAGCTTATACCTGGGACAGGGAAGCAATCAGCCCCAGCATTTT.

This clone came up many times. The chain uses TRBV5-4 and TRBJ2-1, with 7 bases aligning to TRBD2. V shed 0 bases and J 6 bases; nucleotides not matched to a gene: 3. Germline V gene sequence: CDR1 SGHNT, CDR2 YYREEE (reference sequence). The CDR3 covers 14 residues. The chain's CDR3 is CASSLGGSRNEQFF. The CDR3 bases are TGTGCCAGCAGCTTGGGCGGGAGCCGCAATGAGCAGTTCTTC.

The J gene is TRBJ2-3, the V gene TRBV5-4; tentatively, D is TRBD2 (7 bases). This CDR3 comprises 17 residues. Per germline, CDR1 SGHNT and CDR2 YYREEE (reference sequence). V was shortened by 4 bases and J by 6 bases, with 24 bases between the two germline ends. Here the CDR3 reads CASSAWLDRGGKDTQYF. Here the CDR3 DNA reads TGTGCCAGCAGCGCCTGGCTTGATAGGGGGGGGAAGGATACGCAGTATTTT. The full variable domain, in which reference TRBV5-4 and TRBJ2-3 provide the parts outside the CDR3, is ETGVTQSPTHLIKTRGQQVTLRCSSQSGHNTVSWYQQALGQGPQFIFQYYREEENGRGNFPPRFSGLQFPNYSSELNVNALELDDSALYLCASSAWLDRGGKDTQYFGPGTRLTVL.

The CDR3 loop reads CSVLGTGQASDTQYF. DNA for the CDR3: TGCAGCGTTCTAGGGACAGGCCAGGCCTCAGATACGCAGTATTTT. The V gene is TRBV29-1, the J gene TRBJ2-3, with 8 bases lining up with TRBD1. Looked up from germline, CDR1 is SQVTM and CDR2 is ANQGSEA. With 5 bases clipped from V and 4 bases from J, the junction kept 11 bases outside the gene matches. The CDR3 covers 15 residues.

V usage is TRBV7-2 and J usage is TRBJ1-2; 9 nucleotides agree with TRBD1. V shed 5 bases, J shed 7 bases, and the junction held 5 bases outside the gene matches. Germline CDR1 SGHTA, CDR2 FQGNSA. The CDR3 has 13 residues. The CDR3 DNA reads as TGTGCCAGCAGCCCAGACAGGGGGGCTGGCTACACCTTC. As protein: CASSPDRGAGYTF.

The CDR3 sequence is CASSFLAGTGRGGYTF. In DNA, the CDR3 is TGTGCCAGCAGCTTCCTCGCCGGGACAGGGCGAGGCGGCTACACCTTC. V and J are TRBV3-1 (or the pseudogene TRBV3-2) and TRBJ1-2, with 9 bases fitting TRBD1. This CDR3 contains 16 residues. The trim removed 5 bases at V and 8 bases at J, leaving 15 bases unmatched. The V gene's germline CDR1 is LGHDT and CDR2 YNNKEL (reference sequence).

The V gene is TRBV27, the J gene TRBJ2-7, with 7 positions matching TRBD2. The trim removed 3 bases at V and 6 bases at J, leaving 17 bases unmatched. The CDR3 consists of 17 residues. Per the germline V gene, CDR1 is MNHEY and CDR2 is SMNVEV (reference sequence). The CDR3 DNA follows: TGTGCCAGCAGTTTTTTTCCCTGGCGGGAGAAATACAGCGAGCAGTACTTC. Translating gives CASSFFPWREKYSEQYF.

Ten or more counts support this clone. This sequence joins TRBV19 and TRBJ2-1; 8 positions match TRBD2. The CDR3 is 14 residues long. Trimming removed 7 bases from V and 7 bases from J; junction bases left unmatched: 9. The germline V gene has CDR1 LNHDA and CDR2 SQIVND (reference sequence). CDR3 sequence (DNA): TGTGCCAGTATCGGGACTAGTGGTTTAAATGAGCAGTTCTTC. The encoded protein is CASIGTSGLNEQFF.

The CDR3 here is CASSPMGTSGSPDTQYF. The CDR3 DNA is TGTGCCAGCTCCCCCATGGGGACTAGCGGGAGTCCAGATACGCAGTATTTT. This chain uses TRBV18 with TRBJ2-3, with 14 bases aligning to TRBD2. V trimming: 6 bases; J trimming: 4 bases; junction bases outside the gene matches: 9. The CDR3 has 17 amino acids. The germline V gene encodes CDR1 KGHSH and CDR2 LQKENI.

The rearrangement links TRBV6-2 or TRBV6-3 to TRBJ2-7; 8 bases fit TRBD2. There are 11 residues in the CDR3. Germline CDR1 reads MNHEY; CDR2 reads SVGEGT. Trimming at V came to 5 bases and at J to 13 bases, leaving 7 bases not matched to a gene. The CDR3 region has the DNA TGTGCCAGCAGTCGGGGACTAGGAACTTACTTC. This encodes CASSRGLGTYF.

The CDR3 region is CASSGTVYGYTF. The CDR3 nucleotides read TGTGCCAGTAGTGGGACAGTCTATGGCTACACCTTC. The chain combines TRBV19 with TRBJ1-2; TRBD1 agrees at 7 bases. The ends lost 5 bases at V and 4 bases at J; junction bases unmatched: 1. The CDR3 spans 12 residues. Looked up from germline, CDR1 is LNHDA and CDR2 is SQIVND (reference sequence).

The rearrangement uses TRBV28 and TRBJ1-5; tentative D call: TRBD1 (5 bases). The CDR3 runs 16 residues. The germline gives CDR1 MDHEN, CDR2 SYDVKM. V was cut by 4 bases and J by 6 bases, with 19 bases left in between. As DNA, the CDR3 is TGTGCCAGCAGTTATGCATTGTTGCAGGGAGGTCAGCCCCAGCATTTT. Residues: CASSYALLQGGQPQHF.

CDR3: CASSLGPGANTEAFF. CDR3 DNA: TGTGCCAGCAGCTTGGGGCCGGGAGCGAACACTGAAGCTTTCTTT. The J gene is TRBJ1-1, the V gene TRBV5-5; D is uncertain. The V and J ends lost 0 bases and 1 base respectively, with 10 bases between them. The CDR3 contains 15 residues. CDR1 is SGHKS and CDR2 is YYEKEE in the germline V gene (reference sequence).

This chain joins TRBV21-1 and TRBJ2-7; the table's D call of TRBD1 was not tested on the DNA. TRBV21-1 is noted as a pseudogene. CDR3 size: 13 residues. In DNA, the CDR3 is TGTGCCAGCACTAGGACAGGGTCCTACGAGCAGTACTTC. Translating it yields CASTRTGSYEQYF.

This clone has just a few counts. This sequence joins TRBV7-9 and TRBJ2-1; no clear D gene. Germline values: CDR1 SEHNR, CDR2 FQNEAQ (reference sequence). The CDR3 sequence is 13 residues long. V was trimmed by 3 bases and J by 7 bases, leaving 10 bases between them. The CDR3 sequence is CASSLQVFNEQFF. The DNA of the CDR3 is TGTGCCAGCAGCTTGCAGGTTTTTAATGAGCAGTTCTTC.

The count of this clone is one. V usage is TRBV7-2 and J usage is TRBJ1-2; D may be TRBD1 (5 bases). CDR3 length: 15 residues. Germline assignment: CDR1 SGHTA and CDR2 FQGNSA. V was clipped by 5 bases and J by 3 bases, with 16 bases between them. As DNA, the CDR3 is TGTGCCAGCAGCCCACGTCCGGGACTGGACTATGGCTACACCTTC. Its translation is CASSPRPGLDYGYTF.

The J gene is TRBJ2-3, the V gene TRBV7-9; D is perhaps TRBD2 (5 bases). The V end lost 5 bases, the J end lost 1 base, and 16 bases lay between the germline ends. This CDR3 comprises 16 residues. From germline, CDR1 is SEHNR and CDR2 FQNEAQ (reference sequence). In DNA, the CDR3 is TGTGCCAGCAGCGCCTCGGTTTTGCGGGGCACAGATACGCAGTATTTT. This encodes CASSASVLRGTDTQYF.

The chain joins TRBV5-1 to TRBJ1-1, with D perhaps matching TRBD1 (5 bases). Looked up from germline, CDR1 is SGHRS and CDR2 is YFSETQ. This CDR3 comprises 16 residues. V lost 0 bases, J lost 4 bases, and 16 bases lay in between. The CDR3 bases are TGCGCCAGCAGCTTGGCCGCGAGGGGAGGGAGCACTGAAGCTTTCTTT. Its translation is CASSLAARGGSTEAFF.

The chain is built from TRBV10-3 and TRBJ2-2; a weak D match, TRBD1 (5 bases). This CDR3 has 13 amino acids. The V gene's germline CDR1 is ENHRY and CDR2 SYGVKD. The V and J ends lost 9 bases and 4 bases respectively, with 12 bases between them. The CDR3 loop reads CAIRDSLTGELFF. The CDR3 coding sequence is TGTGCCATAAGAGACAGCCTCACCGGGGAGCTGTTTTTT.

The rearrangement joins TRBV5-1 to TRBJ2-1, with D possibly matching TRBD1 (6 bases). V was pared by 2 bases and J by 7 bases, with 13 bases between. The CDR3 loop spans 14 amino acids. From germline, CDR1 is SGHRS and CDR2 YFSETQ. In DNA, the CDR3 is TGCGCCAGCAGCTTTCGCGCAGGGGAAAATGAGCAGTTCTTC. Its translation: CASSFRAGENEQFF.

V and J are TRBV4-1 and TRBJ2-3; D not certain. V was shortened by 4 bases and J by 10 bases, with 9 bases between the two germline ends. CDR1 MGHRA and CDR2 YSYEKL come from the germline V gene. The CDR3 covers 11 residues. For the CDR3, the DNA is TGCGCCAGCAGCCGCGGTGAAGCGCAGTATTTT. Encoded protein: CASSRGEAQYF.